The present T cell receptor beta chain was sequenced within a study of T cells in Graves' hyperthyroidism and ophthalmopathy (dated by TCRdb to the late 2010s). Broadly, across the study: Peripheral blood samples were taken at initial diagnosis, before any treatment was given. To identify distinguishing TCR V-J signatures, a discovery cohort of some 99 patients was used, comprising some 43 with Graves' ophthalmopathy and approximately 58 with stable Graves' hyperthyroidism. Whether ophthalmopathy could be predicted prospectively was tested in an independent validation cohort made up of some 20 hyperthyroidism patients plus 17 patients who later progressed to ophthalmopathy. For training and testing, the 95 to 100 patients in the discovery cohort were randomly divided in a 7:3 ratio. The study also compared thyroid tissue and blood T-cell repertoires from roughly 6 Graves' hyperthyroidism patients. After sampling, hyperthyroidism patients received methimazole starting at 30 mg daily, and ophthalmopathy patients received high-dose intravenous methylprednisolone. According to the paper, TCR Vbeta CDR3 sequencing was carried out on about 140 peripheral blood samples, which came from approximately 43 ophthalmopathy, around 74 hyperthyroidism and about 17 progressor patients. What the work shows at the level of the full study, not this receptor alone: Most expanded thyroid clonotypes (frequency above 0.001) were also detected in blood, a finding suggesting that blood repertoires may reflect thyroid immune responses. Ophthalmopathy was separated from stable hyperthyroidism by a 13 V-J signature model, with just over 85% sensitivity and just over 81% specificity obtained in cross-validation and 80%/75% obtained in testing. No statistical method was used to fix the sample size in advance, and group allocation was not hidden from the investigators. In validation, progression to ophthalmopathy was predicted by the model with about 70% sensitivity and just over 72% specificity, a median of 6.5 months before onset.

The hyperthyroidism patients were between 18 and 65 years old and newly diagnosed, with a disease duration of less than 2 months. The study excluded patients with uncontrolled infections, other autoimmune diseases, pregnancy or lactation. Clinical symptoms, serum thyroxine and TRAb, thyroid ultrasound, and orbital computed tomography formed the basis for the diagnoses. Blood from progressor patients was drawn when they were first diagnosed with hyperthyroidism, before any ophthalmopathy symptoms appeared. Ficoll-Paque density gradient centrifugation was used to isolate PBMCs from 9.5 to 10 ml of fresh peripheral blood. Progressor patients were defined as those initially diagnosed with Graves' hyperthyroidism in whom ophthalmopathy developed during follow-up. Trizol reagent was used to extract total RNA, and RNA quality was then checked on an Agilent 2100 Bioanalyzer. The TCR beta CDR3 regions were amplified from the RNA transcripts. The first round of RT-PCR for the TCR CDR3 was performed with the HTBI primer set and the Qiagen OneStep RT-PCR kit. Libraries were constructed in a second round of multiplex PCR, after which size selection and purification were performed. Paired-end sequencing of the libraries was performed with 100 bp reads on an Illumina HiSeq2000. Per the original workflow: Raw data were processed with SOAPnuke, discarding reads with adapters, uncalled bases, mean Phred below 15, or no exact constant-primer or identifier match. COPE v1.2.5 was used to merge the high-quality paired reads, and each unique nucleotide sequence was defined as a clonotype. MiTCR v1.1 was used to align clonotypes to the IMGT TRBV, TRBD and TRBJ reference segments. The analysis was restricted to V-J combinations with a frequency above 0.0001, which together covered approximately 99% of the repertoires. The TCS score was defined as F50 (clonal expansion) divided by E x V (chaos), with BLOSUM62-based TCRdist calculated between CDR3 peptides within each V-J. Welch's t-statistics and random forest reduced just over 500 V-J features to 10 to 15, which were used in a naive Bayes classifier (R e1071). In TCRdb, the public reads were trimmed at Q25 with fastp and aligned with MiXCR, with productive beta chains retained. When rows share a CDR3 protein, they turn into one entry using the most common DNA and genes. These V and J calls rely on TCRdb rather than the paper's analysis. The sample table holds some 400,000 distinct CDR3 sequences, of which 13% were seen once. The top ten constitute roughly 20% of the sample.

V is cut by 6 bases and J by 0 bases, and the space between the germline ends is 9 bases. The CDR3 sequence holds 14 residues, the cysteine and phenylalanine included. Just CDR3 DNA is preserved here, 42 bases in frame from base 1. In this sample, this clonotype turned up many times. Its antigen remains undetermined. Base qualities are missing; no much larger clone stands one base away. The sample was blood. The receptor's source is a man younger than 40 with Graves' hyperthyroidism that later progressed to Graves' ophthalmopathy. The sequence joins TRBV12-3 or TRBV12-4 to TRBJ1-5, with the identity of the D gene unclear. The CDR3 protein: CASSRLYSNQPQHF. The nucleotide sequence is given as TGTGCCAGCAGCAGACTGTATAGCAATCAGCCCCAGCATTTT.